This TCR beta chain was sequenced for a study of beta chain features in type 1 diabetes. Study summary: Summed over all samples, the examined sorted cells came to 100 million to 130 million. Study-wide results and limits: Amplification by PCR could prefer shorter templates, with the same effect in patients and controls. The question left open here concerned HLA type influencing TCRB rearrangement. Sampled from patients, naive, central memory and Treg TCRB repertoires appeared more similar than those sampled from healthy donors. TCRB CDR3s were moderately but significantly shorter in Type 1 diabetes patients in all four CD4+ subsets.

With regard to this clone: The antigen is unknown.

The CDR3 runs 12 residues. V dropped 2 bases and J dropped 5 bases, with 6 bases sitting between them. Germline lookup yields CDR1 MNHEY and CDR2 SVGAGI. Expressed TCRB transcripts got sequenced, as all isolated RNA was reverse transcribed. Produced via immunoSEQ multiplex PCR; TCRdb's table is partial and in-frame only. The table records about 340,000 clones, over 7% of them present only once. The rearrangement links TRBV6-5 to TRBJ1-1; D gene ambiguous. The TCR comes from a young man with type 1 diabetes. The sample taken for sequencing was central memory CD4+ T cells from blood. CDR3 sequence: CASSYIGTEAFF. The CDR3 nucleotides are TGTGCCAGCAGTTACATAGGGACTGAAGCTTTCTTT.